This T cell receptor (beta chain) was identified during a study of regulatory and conventional T cells in RAG deficiency. Method: immunoSEQ multiplex PCR; TCRdb's copy keeps in-frame clones and lacks some. The top ten hold about 0.54% of the sample, which has 40,000 to 55,000 clones, 85% to 90% seen once. Study findings and constraints: Shorter CDR3s in all patient subsets; >75% Treg-Tconv overlap in Omenn. Other subsets showed approximately 10-fold reductions, but Treg unique TCR beta sequences fell roughly 100-fold in these patients. These Omenn syndrome Treg sorts may hold peripherally activated cells instead.

Conventional CD4+ T cells were sorted from blood as CD25-low CD127-high cells. Worth noting for this clone: Its cognate antigen is unknown.

The sample was also reused in another study, on regulatory T cells. In that study: Amplification used 52 TRBV primers and 13 TRBJ primers. Skewed V and J usage and few unique V-J pairs marked patient repertoires, most in Tregs.

The TCR originated in a human donor in good health. Sequenced sample: CD4+ effector T cells sorted from blood.

The CDR3 spells CASSSGDSYNEQFF. CDR3 in DNA: TGTGCCAGTAGTTCTGGGGACTCCTACAATGAGCAGTTCTTC. The chain couples TRBV19 to TRBJ2-1; no clear D. This CDR3 comprises 14 residues. Trimming left V 5 bases short and J 0 bases short, with 8 bases between. The V gene's germline CDR1 is LNHDA and CDR2 SQIVND (reference sequence).